These 11 T cell receptor beta chains share one sample of origin, sequenced in a study of blood T cell repertoires in COVID-19. Profiled with immunoSEQ multiplex PCR; TCRdb holds only in-frame clones, not every one. The sample lists a few hundred thousand clones; about 90% were seen once. Specimen: PBMCs or T cells enriched from blood (not recorded which). The receptors come from a woman under 30 with acute COVID-19.

The chain combines TRBV4-1 with TRBJ2-5, with a possible D match to TRBD2 (6 bases). The germline gives CDR1 MGHRA, CDR2 YSYEKL. V was clipped by 3 bases and J by 4 bases, with 9 bases between them. This CDR3 is 13 amino acids long. This CDR3 is CASSHPGLETQYF. The CDR3 DNA follows: TGCGCCAGCAGCCATCCGGGACTAGAGACCCAGTACTTC.

This clone was seen a single time. The chain links TRBV2 to TRBJ2-2; D gene ambiguous. Germline V gene data show CDR1 as SNHLY and CDR2 as FYNNEI. The CDR3 extends over 15 amino acids. Trimming stripped 6 bases from V and 3 bases from J, with 14 bases between. DNA for the CDR3: TGTGCCAGCAGGGAGCCTTTACCTTACACCGGGGAGCTGTTTTTT. Protein sequence: CASREPLPYTGELFF.

This clone was seen only a few times. J is TRBJ2-2 and V is TRBV2; TRBD2 matches at 7 bases. The germline V gene encodes CDR1 SNHLY and CDR2 FYNNEI. The CDR3 consists of 15 residues. The J segment lost 4 bases and the V segment lost 2 bases, leaving 4 bases of the junction unmatched. CDR3 sequence reads: CASSEIREGTGELFF. CDR3 DNA: TGTGCCAGCAGTGAAATCAGGGAGGGCACCGGGGAGCTGTTTTTT.

Only one count was recorded for this clone. V is TRBV24-1 and J is TRBJ2-3, with 7 bases aligning to TRBD2. Germline CDR1 is KGHDR and CDR2 is SFDVKD. V trimming: 4 bases; J trimming: 2 bases; junction bases outside the gene matches: 14. CDR3 length equals 18 residues. The CDR3 nucleotides read TGTGCCACCAGTGACTCCTCCGCGGGCGGGGGACTCACAGATACGCAGTATTTT. This codes for CATSDSSAGGGLTDTQYF.

About this clone itself: Other DNA sequences in the same sample also yield this CDR3. The chain uses TRBV7-9 and TRBJ2-3; 8 bases line up with TRBD1. CDR3 length: 13 residues. Germline CDR1 SEHNR, CDR2 FQNEAQ (reference sequence). J was trimmed by 6 bases and V by 3 bases; bases with no gene match: 2. CDR3 sequence reads: CASSFDRGDTQYF. DNA for the CDR3: TGTGCCAGCAGCTTTGACAGGGGTGATACGCAGTATTTT.

J is TRBJ1-4 and V is TRBV6-5, with D maybe TRBD1 (6 bases). V gave up 5 bases and J gave up 8 bases, with 15 bases separating them. Germline CDR1 and CDR2: MNHEY and SVGAGI. The CDR3 totals 14 residues. CDR3 bases: TGTGCCAGCAGTCCCCAGGGGCCCTACGAAAAACTGTTTTTT. Translation gives CASSPQGPYEKLFF.

This clone was counted once. The chain combines TRBV6-6 with TRBJ2-3; D is unresolved. The CDR3 spans 16 residues. CDR1 is MNHNY, CDR2 SVGAGI, per germline (reference sequence). The germline V and J ends were trimmed by 6 bases and 0 bases, with 16 bases remaining between them. CDR3 region: CASRVLADASTDTQYF. The CDR3 bases are TGTGCCAGCAGAGTTTTGGCGGATGCTAGCACAGATACGCAGTATTTT.

The chain is built from TRBV27 and TRBJ2-2; D not certain. Germline lookup yields CDR1 MNHEY and CDR2 SMNVEV (reference sequence). Trimming pared 3 bases from V and 1 base from J, leaving 6 bases between. CDR3 length: 14 residues. The CDR3 DNA follows: TGTGCCAGCAGTTTGTGGCAGAACACCGGGGAGCTGTTTTTT. It specifies CASSLWQNTGELFF.

V gene TRBV5-5 combines with J gene TRBJ1-1; D perhaps matches TRBD1 (5 bases). V was trimmed by 1 base and J by 10 bases, leaving 11 bases between them. The CDR3 length is 12 residues. Germline CDR1 and CDR2: SGHKS and YYEKEE (reference sequence). The DNA of the CDR3 is TGTGCCAGCAGCTTGTATGGTCAGGGAGCTTTCTTT. It codes for CASSLYGQGAFF.

The rearrangement uses TRBV19 and TRBJ2-1; 8 bases line up with TRBD1. Germline V CDR1 and CDR2: LNHDA, SQIVND (reference sequence). V was clipped by 1 base and J by 3 bases; unmatched bases: 5. There are 16 residues in the CDR3. The CDR3 loop is CASSIGGTGGYNEQFF. The CDR3 DNA reads TGTGCCAGTAGTATAGGTGGAACAGGGGGCTACAATGAGCAGTTCTTC.

This clone was seen only a few times. The CDR3 sequence is CASSQDWARADEQYF. CDR3 DNA: TGTGCCAGCAGCCAAGATTGGGCTCGAGCGGACGAGCAGTACTTC. The chain recombines TRBV3-1 (or the pseudogene TRBV3-2) with TRBJ2-7; perhaps TRBD2 as D (5 bases). V was pared by 0 bases and J by 5 bases, with 14 bases between. The V gene's germline CDR1 is LGHDT and CDR2 YNNKEL (reference sequence). This CDR3 is 15 amino acids long.